This entry lists 13 T cell receptor beta chains sequenced from one sample in a study of identical twins. TCRdb re-called the 5' RACE reads with MiXCR, one entry per CDR3 protein. The table shows 550,000 to 700,000 distinct CDR3 sequences, with 9.5% to 10% occurring only once. This same sample was also taken into another study, of yellow fever vaccine responses in identical twins.

The sequenced sample consisted of PBMCs. The receptors stem from a young woman in good health.

This clonotype was detected many times. The junction and the germline gene differ at one end; a read error may be behind it. CDR3 nucleotide sequence: TGTGCCAGCAGCCAAGGAGGGACGAACGCTGAAGCTTTCTTT. Its protein product is CASSQGGTNAEAFF. This chain joins TRBV3-1 and TRBJ1-1, with D perhaps matching TRBD1 (5 bases). Per germline, CDR1 LGHDT and CDR2 YNNKEL (reference sequence). The CDR3 length is 14 residues. The full variable domain, with the rest looked up from reference TRBV3-1 and TRBJ1-1, is DTAVSQTPKYLVTQMGNDKSIKCEQNLGHDTMYWYKQDSKKFLKIMFSYNNKELIINETVPNRFSPKSPDKAHLNLHINSLELGDSAVYFCASSQGGTNAEAFFGQGTRLTVV.

Many counts were recorded for this clonotype. The V call is TRBV5-1, the J call TRBJ1-2; maybe TRBD1 (6 bases). The V gene's germline CDR1 is SGHRS and CDR2 YFSETQ. Trimming removed 4 bases at V and 3 bases at J, with 13 bases between. There are 14 residues in the CDR3. The CDR3 region has the DNA TGCGCCAGCAGCCCCTACCCAGGGGACTATGGCTACACCTTC. Translated: CASSPYPGDYGYTF.

This clonotype was counted a few times. The chain carries TRBV29-1 and TRBJ2-5; 7 bases match TRBD1. This CDR3 has 13 amino acids. V shed 7 bases and J 5 bases; nucleotides not matched to a gene: 10. Germline values: CDR1 SQVTM, CDR2 ANQGSEA. CDR3 nucleotide sequence: TGCAGCGCAGGGACAGAACCTTGGGAGACCCAGTACTTC. This encodes CSAGTEPWETQYF.

In this sample, this clonotype turned up a few times. The chain carries TRBV28 and TRBJ2-1; D possibly corresponds to TRBD2 (6 bases). Germline CDR1 reads MDHEN; CDR2 reads SYDVKM. This CDR3 has 19 amino acids. With 4 bases removed from V and 0 bases from J, the gap between germline ends came to 22 bases. In DNA form, the CDR3 reads TGTGCCAGCAGTTCCGGTCTTGGGGGTATCGGGAGCTCCTACAATGAGCAGTTCTTC. Its translation: CASSSGLGGIGSSYNEQFF.

Only a few counts were recorded for this clonotype. Compared with germline, one end of the junction differs, possibly owing to a read error. V gene TRBV7-9 combines with J gene TRBJ2-7, with 8 bases matching TRBD1. This CDR3 contains 14 residues. Germline V CDR1 and CDR2: SEHNR, FQNEAQ (reference sequence). This CDR3 reads CASTPRQGNYEQYF. The CDR3, as DNA: TGTGCAAGCACCCCAAGACAGGGGAACTACGAGCAGTACTTC.

This CDR3 reads CSVEGGYGSYNEQFF. CDR3 in DNA: TGCAGTGTCGAGGGAGGTTACGGGTCCTACAATGAGCAGTTCTTC. The chain couples TRBV20-1 to TRBJ2-1; TRBD2 is a possible D gene (6 bases). Germline values: CDR1 DFQATT, CDR2 SNEGSKA (reference sequence). V shed 7 bases and J shed 1 base, with 17 bases lying between them. This CDR3 comprises 15 residues.

Here the CDR3 reads CSAATGSRTDTQYF. CDR3 coding DNA: TGCAGTGCTGCAACCGGGTCCCGAACAGATACGCAGTATTTT. This chain joins TRBV20-1 and TRBJ2-3; D ambiguous. V was clipped by 5 bases and J by 3 bases, with 15 bases between them. The CDR3 has 14 amino acids. Per the germline V gene, CDR1 is DFQATT and CDR2 is SNEGSKA (reference sequence).

The J gene is TRBJ2-3, the V gene TRBV9, with a weak D call TRBD2 (6 bases). Germline CDR1 reads SGDLS; CDR2 reads YYNGEE. V lost 0 bases and J 1 base, leaving 9 bases between the germline ends. The CDR3 is 15 amino acids. The CDR3 reads CASSVGRGGTDTQYF. DNA for the CDR3: TGTGCCAGCAGCGTAGGTCGCGGGGGCACAGATACGCAGTATTTT. The full variable domain, completed using reference TRBV9 and TRBJ2-3, is DSGVTQTPKHLITATGQRVTLRCSPRSGDLSVYWYQQSLDQGLQFLIQYYNGEERAKGNILERFSAQQFPDLHSELNLSSLELGDSALYFCASSVGRGGTDTQYFGPGTRLTVL.

This clonotype was detected only a few times. J is TRBJ2-5 and V is TRBV2; maybe TRBD2 (5 bases). Germline V gene sequence: CDR1 SNHLY, CDR2 FYNNEI. V gave up 6 bases and J gave up 6 bases, with 11 bases separating them. CDR3 length: 12 amino acids. The CDR3 loop is CASREEVQTQYF. The CDR3 DNA reads as TGTGCCAGCAGGGAGGAGGTTCAGACCCAGTACTTC.

In its sample, this clonotype was seen a few times. V and J are TRBV19 and TRBJ2-5; tentative D call: TRBD2 (7 bases). V shed 3 bases and J shed 4 bases, with 18 bases lying between them. CDR3 size: 16 residues. Germline assignment: CDR1 LNHDA and CDR2 SQIVND (reference sequence). CDR3 DNA: TGTGCCAGTAGTATCGGGGAGGGGGACGTTCGAGAGACCCAGTACTTC. Protein: CASSIGEGDVRETQYF. Variable domain in full (rest from reference TRBV19 and TRBJ2-5): DGGITQSPKYLFRKEGQNVTLSCEQNLNHDAMYWYRQDPGQGLRLIYYSQIVNDFQKGDIAEGYSVSREKKESFPLTVTSAQKNPTAFYLCASSIGEGDVRETQYFGPGTRLLVL.

Details on this clonotype: One junction end disagrees with the germline gene, perhaps due to a read error. The chain links TRBV12-3 or TRBV12-4 to TRBJ2-7; no firm D call. The CDR3 totals 12 residues. The CDR3 DNA is TGTGTCAGCAGCTCTAGCTCCTACGAGCAGTACTTC. Its protein is CVSSSSSYEQYF.

In its sample, this clonotype was seen a few times. This sequence joins TRBV5-1 and TRBJ2-5; tentative D call: TRBD1 (6 bases). The CDR3 spans 15 residues. V was clipped by 0 bases and J by 5 bases, with 14 bases between them. Germline-derived CDR1 and CDR2 are SGHRS and YFSETQ. CDR3 amino acids: CASSLVGGEVETQYF. The CDR3 DNA is TGCGCCAGCAGCTTGGTTGGGGGCGAAGTGGAGACCCAGTACTTC.

This clonotype was seen at least ten times. A read error may produce the germline difference seen at one junction end. The chain recombines TRBV29-1 with TRBJ2-1; D may match TRBD1 or TRBD2 (5 bases each). CDR3 size: 12 residues. Germline values: CDR1 SQVTM, CDR2 ANQGSEA. The CDR3 region is CSLEGSYNEQFF. The CDR3 nucleotides read TGCAGCCTTGAGGGGTCCTACAATGAGCAGTTCTTC.